This TCR beta chain comes out of a study of CD8+ T cells in alopecia areata. Looking at the study overall: Scoring of severity for treated patients was based on percentage of affected scalp area. Whole-study results and caveats: Compared with normal scalp, lesional scalp had higher clonality and more expanded CD8+ clones. On tofacitinib, scalp and blood still held many of the expanded lesional clones. Sequencing of scalp samples also captures resident alphabeta T cells of normal skin.

Investigators isolated RNA and reverse transcribed it into cDNA to act as the sequencing template. The method was immunoSEQ multiplex PCR; TCRdb's version includes in-frame clones alone and lacks a portion of them. The repertoire includes more than 200,000 clones, around 43% of them detected once, and over 2.5% sits in the top ten. Specified treatment: oral pan-JAK inhibitor, 5-10 mg twice daily. A remark on this clone: The antigen is undetermined.

Sample: CD4+ T cells sorted from blood, taken at roughly week 38, from a patient treated with tofacitinib. The receptor was derived from a human donor with alopecia areata.

In DNA, the CDR3 is TGCGCCAGCAGCACACGGACAGGGGGATTCTACGAGCAGTACTTC. Translation gives CASSTRTGGFYEQYF. This chain connects TRBV5-1 to TRBJ2-7; 10 bases agree with TRBD1. Germline CDR1 SGHRS, CDR2 YFSETQ. The CDR3 extends over 15 amino acids. V gave up 4 bases and J gave up 3 bases; unmatched junction bases: 7.